This record concerns one TCR beta chain sequence. The specificity of this receptor is unknown. No base quality information exists; no much larger clone differs at one position. There are 16 amino acids in the CDR3, from cysteine to phenylalanine inclusive. Only the CDR3 region is kept as DNA, spanning 48 bases read in frame from base 1. As encoded in the germline V gene, CDR1 is KGHDR while CDR2 is SFDVKD. Ends trimmed: V by 9 bases, J by 0 bases; bases unmatched to a gene: 10. The data stem from a study of blood T cell repertoires in COVID-19 (dated by TCRdb to 2020 to 2022). Some background on the complete study: The collaborator samples originated in the United States, Italy and Spain and spanned the acute and convalescent phases of COVID-19. The material from the prospective study consisted of cDNA or gDNA derived from T cells, B-cell-depleted T cells, or PBMCs. Deeply sampled blood TCRbeta repertoires from subjects exposed to, actively infected with, or recovered from COVID-19 were included in the dataset. The repertoires were released in a freely available public database intended as a resource for research on the immune response to SARS-CoV-2. The samples were drawn from two sources: the first 160 participants of the ongoing ImmuneRACE study, and approximately 1,300 subjects contributed by 6 global collaborators. Nearly every sample came with metadata listing a de-identified subject ID, COVID-19 status, age in years and sex. Where HLA class I and class II types were available, the types were taken from metadata supplied by the sample provider, not from assay-based typing. Study-level results and caveats: How much clinical and demographic metadata was included differed by source and by participant, and the metadata was provided uncurated.

TCRbeta CDR3 regions were amplified from genomic DNA using the immunoSEQ Assay, a bias-controlled multiplex PCR. The authors' analysis ran thus. The number of nucleated cells in each sample was estimated from the amplification of reference gene primers within the assay. Sequence reads were collapsed and filtered to measure the absolute abundance of every unique TCRbeta CDR3 rearrangement. For each sample, productive Simpson clonality was calculated as the square root of Simpson's diversity index across productive rearrangements. The clones in this table, taken by TCRdb from immuneACCESS, are in-frame only. Not every clone is retained; where verified, under half of the shortfall comes from an unresolved V gene, and the cause of the rest is unknown. V and J calls plus clone size are reproduced from that table; the DNA served to infer D and trimming. Counted in this sample were under 300,000 clones; 70% to 90% of them appeared once. The ten most abundant clones make up 2.1% of the sample.

Another Seattle source contributed samples from volunteer blood donors who had recovered from COVID-19. Whole blood was collected in K2EDTA tubes by collaborating institutions according to the institutions' own protocols. Collaborator samples were shipped for TCRbeta analysis as frozen whole blood, isolated PBMCs, or DNA extracted from either sample type. Sequencing input: peripheral blood. The sequence derives from a woman in her thirties or forties who had recovered from COVID-19. The receptor chain draws on TRBV24-1 and TRBJ1-5; 7 bases in the junction line up with TRBD1. The CDR3 reads as follows: CATHPGTAFSNQPQHF. The DNA sequence is given as TGTGCCACCCACCCCGGGACAGCGTTTAGCAATCAGCCCCAGCATTTT.